This T cell receptor beta chain is from a study of blood T cells in healthy people across ages (dated by TCRdb to 2014 to 2015). For the study in its entirety: In model experiments, roughly one uniquely barcoded TCR beta cDNA molecule per two T cells was captured by template switching. To avoid experimental bias, donors of different ages were spread randomly across the sequencing lanes. The study measured age-related changes in TCR beta repertoire diversity using deep sequencing normalized with unique cDNA molecular identifiers. Donors were grouped into four age groups: young (average approximately 15 years), middle-aged (about 38), aged (approximately 67) and long-lived (just over 80). Using the same blood draw, the study looked at two additional independent replicas of 1 million unique cDNA reads for two donors, one aged 18 to 29 and the other aged 80 or older. Study-wide conclusions, independent of this receptor: The long-lived group showed more naive CD4+ T cells, fewer expanded clones and increased TCR diversity than the aged group, suggesting age selection. A strong correlation was found between observed TCR beta diversity and the percentage of naive T cells measured by flow cytometry. Total diversity estimates from one million sequenced T cells were considered lower bounds and underestimates. Donor CMV infection status was unknown, potentially confounding age-related changes in expanded clonotypes. Because profiling used bulk unsorted PBMCs, naive and antigen-experienced compartments could not be compared conclusively. As age increased, observed TCR beta diversity per million T cells dropped in a roughly linear way, and a significant reduction was already evident by age about 40.

Receptor libraries were prepared by 5' RACE. The sample was run on an Illumina HiSeq 2500. A second PCR of about 6 to 12 cycles was performed with a sample-barcoded 5' primer and a J-beta primer mix. A template-switch 5' adaptor carrying 12 random nucleotides introduced a unique molecular identifier onto each TCR beta cDNA molecule. Each sample yielded at least 2.5 million CDR3-containing paired-end reads. The Mint cDNA synthesis kit, primed by a TRBC-specific oligonucleotide, was used to synthesize first-strand cDNA from all RNA. After uracil-DNA glycosylase treatment, a first 18-cycle PCR used universal primers M1SS and BC2_uni_R on all cDNA. Concerning the study's data processing: For normalization, 1 million high-quality reads were randomly selected from each sample, with every read carrying a distinct molecular identifier. Instead of being binned into consensus sequences, reads that shared molecular identifiers were thrown out. MiTCR, run with a Q25 quality threshold and the strictest error-elimination algorithm, handled CDR3 identification, clonotype clustering and error correction. A nonparametric unseen species model using Euler transformation provided a lower-bound estimate of total TCR beta diversity. Clones were called with MiXCR by TCRdb after fastp trimmed the public reads at Q25, and only in-frame beta chains were retained. Rows merge per CDR3 protein into single entries with the most common DNA and genes. These V and J calls derive from TCRdb rather than the authors' analysis. This sample has just under 750,000 distinct CDR3 sequences in its table, and around a fifth of those were observed once. Of the sample, about 20% falls within the top ten clones.

Details on this clonotype: What antigen it recognizes has not been identified. The sample holds no much larger clone one base away, and base qualities are not on file.

The approximately 39 donors, aged about 6 to 95 years, were systemically healthy Caucasian individuals from Russia. Each donor gave about 9.8 milliliters of peripheral blood, drawn into EDTA-treated Vacutainer tubes. Ficoll-Paque density-gradient centrifugation was used to isolate PBMCs, with at least 6.5 million per sample. Trizol reagent was used to extract total RNA from the PBMCs, yielding at least 5.5 micrograms per sample. Naive CD45RAhigh/CD27high T cell percentages were measured by flow cytometry on a PBMC aliquot from every donor. For this chain, trimming is 6 bases at the V end and 3 bases at the J end, and the number of junction bases without a gene match is 8. Counted from cysteine to phenylalanine, this CDR3 has 15 amino acids. The entry retains the CDR3 DNA only, 45 bases that are in frame from base 1. CDR1 and CDR2 are drawn from the germline V gene (reference sequence): SEHNR, FQNEAQ.

The sequence joins TRBV7-9 to TRBJ2-5; a stretch of 9 junction bases matches TRBD2. The clonotype originates from a man in his 70s in good health. The sample taken for sequencing was blood. The CDR3 loop reads CASRSKVAGEETQYF. The nucleotides read TGTGCCAGCAGAAGTAAAGTAGCGGGGGAAGAGACCCAGTACTTC. With the rest looked up from the reference TRBV7-9 and TRBJ2-5 genes rather than sequenced, the full variable domain is DTGVSQNPRHKITKRGQNVTFRCDPISEHNRLYWYRQTLGQGPEFLTYFQNEAQLEKSRLLSDRFSAERPKGSFSTLEIQRTEQGDSAMYLCASRSKVAGEETQYFGPGTRLLVL.